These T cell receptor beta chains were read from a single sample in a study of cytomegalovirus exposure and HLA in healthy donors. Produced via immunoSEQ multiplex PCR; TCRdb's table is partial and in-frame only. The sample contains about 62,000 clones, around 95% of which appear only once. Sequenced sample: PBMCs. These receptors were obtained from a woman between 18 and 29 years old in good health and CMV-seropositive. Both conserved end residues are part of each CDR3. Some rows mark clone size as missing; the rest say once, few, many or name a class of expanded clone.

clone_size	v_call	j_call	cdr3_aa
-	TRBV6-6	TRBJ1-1	CASFMNTEAFF
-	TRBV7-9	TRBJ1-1	CASRPGTGGNTEAFF
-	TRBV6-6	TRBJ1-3	CASSPARGSRNTIYF
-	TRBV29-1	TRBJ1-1	CSGSQVLNTEAFF
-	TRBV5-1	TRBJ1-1	CASSFREGLTEAFF
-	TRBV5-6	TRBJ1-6	CASSAGTGFYNSPLHF
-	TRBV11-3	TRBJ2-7	CASSFVSLSEQYF
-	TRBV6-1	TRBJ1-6	CASTSQGIVGSPLHF
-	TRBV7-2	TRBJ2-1	CASSLDLAGRYNEQFF
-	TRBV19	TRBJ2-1	CASTPQSGGSYNEQFF
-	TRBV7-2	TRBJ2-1	CASSAPPGVMNEQFF
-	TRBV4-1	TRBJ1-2	CASSQEPLNNRGYGYTF
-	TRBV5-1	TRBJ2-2	CASSFHRVMPGELFF
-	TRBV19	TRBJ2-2	CASSIVGTGAQSGELFF
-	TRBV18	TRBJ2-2	CASSPRAANTGELFF
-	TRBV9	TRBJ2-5	CASSRPTSGGAGTQYF
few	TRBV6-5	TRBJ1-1	CATTVAGGSEAFF
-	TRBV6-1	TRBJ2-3	CASSRLAGLGDTQYF
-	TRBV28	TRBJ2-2	CASTGRGELFF
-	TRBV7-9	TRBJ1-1	CASSPDMGGNFGLNTEAFF
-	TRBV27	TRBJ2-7	CASSLRGMTQSYEQYF
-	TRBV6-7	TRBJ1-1	CASRQEHPNTEAFF
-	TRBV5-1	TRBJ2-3	CASSSEPGTRGGDTQYF
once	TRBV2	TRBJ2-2	CASSPRDTNTGELFF
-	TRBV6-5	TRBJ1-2	CASSYLPITSGYTF
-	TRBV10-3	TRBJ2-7	CATRTGKSYEQYF
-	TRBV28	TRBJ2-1	CASSPGRREGQFF
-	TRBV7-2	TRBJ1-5	CASSSAKSSNQPQHF
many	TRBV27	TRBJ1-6	CASSIGPNSPLHF
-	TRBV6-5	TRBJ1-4	CASRAGFEKLFF
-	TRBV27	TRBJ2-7	CASSWASGTRQYF
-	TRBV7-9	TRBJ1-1	CASSSTGSYTEAFF
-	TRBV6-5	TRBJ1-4	CASHNRGEKLFF
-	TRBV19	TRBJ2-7	CASSGQGVRYYEQYF
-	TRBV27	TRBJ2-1	CASSLSSYNEQFF
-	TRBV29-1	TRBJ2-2	CSVVEAITGELFF
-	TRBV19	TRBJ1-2	CASSATLVATGYTF
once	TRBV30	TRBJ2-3	CAWSVLGLSQGTQYF
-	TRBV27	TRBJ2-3	CASSSPGRGQDTQYF
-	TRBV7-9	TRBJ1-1	CASSLGTGAGNTEAFF
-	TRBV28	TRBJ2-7	CASSFNQQTASYEQYF
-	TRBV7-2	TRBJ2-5	CASSLGSAGLRQETQYF
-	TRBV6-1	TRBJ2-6	CASSGSGKEFSGANVLTF
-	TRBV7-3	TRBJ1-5	CASSSYLQGVHQPQHF
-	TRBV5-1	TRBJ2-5	CASSWASVQETQYF
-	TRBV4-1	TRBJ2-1	CASSQVSGDDEQFF
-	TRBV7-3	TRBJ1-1	CASSRTTGGFTEAFF
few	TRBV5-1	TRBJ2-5	CASSKIVAGGPEETQYF
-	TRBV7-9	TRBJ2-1	CASSLGSGGFNEQFF
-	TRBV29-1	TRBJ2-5	CSVVSTSGRPGWETQYF
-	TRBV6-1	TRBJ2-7	CASSGTGLYEQYF
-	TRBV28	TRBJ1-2	CASRTPGGRGYTF
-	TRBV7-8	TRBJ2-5	CASSFGYVETQYF
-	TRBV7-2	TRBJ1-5	CASSLQGNQPQHF
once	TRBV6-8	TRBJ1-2	CAILRRVTGTGGRFGVGNNYGYTF
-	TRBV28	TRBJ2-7	CATRGPGTSGGWSYEQYF
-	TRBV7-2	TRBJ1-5	CASSPGPVQGSYGDQPQHF
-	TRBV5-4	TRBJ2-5	CASFTLAGGKETQYF